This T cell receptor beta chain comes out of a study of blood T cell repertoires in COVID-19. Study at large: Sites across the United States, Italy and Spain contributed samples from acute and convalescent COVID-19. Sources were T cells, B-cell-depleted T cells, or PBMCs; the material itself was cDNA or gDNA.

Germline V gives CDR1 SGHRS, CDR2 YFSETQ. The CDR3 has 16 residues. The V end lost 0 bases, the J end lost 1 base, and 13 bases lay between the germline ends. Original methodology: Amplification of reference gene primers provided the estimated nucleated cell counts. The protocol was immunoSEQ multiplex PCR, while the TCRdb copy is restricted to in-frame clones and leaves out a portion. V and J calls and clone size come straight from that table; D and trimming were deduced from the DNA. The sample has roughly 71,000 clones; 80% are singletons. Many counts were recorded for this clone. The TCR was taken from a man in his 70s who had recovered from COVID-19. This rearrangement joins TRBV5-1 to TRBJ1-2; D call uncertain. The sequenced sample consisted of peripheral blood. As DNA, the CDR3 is TGCGCCAGCAGCTTGGGTCCGGGGAAGAATAACTATGGCTACACCTTC. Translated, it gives CASSLGPGKNNYGYTF.